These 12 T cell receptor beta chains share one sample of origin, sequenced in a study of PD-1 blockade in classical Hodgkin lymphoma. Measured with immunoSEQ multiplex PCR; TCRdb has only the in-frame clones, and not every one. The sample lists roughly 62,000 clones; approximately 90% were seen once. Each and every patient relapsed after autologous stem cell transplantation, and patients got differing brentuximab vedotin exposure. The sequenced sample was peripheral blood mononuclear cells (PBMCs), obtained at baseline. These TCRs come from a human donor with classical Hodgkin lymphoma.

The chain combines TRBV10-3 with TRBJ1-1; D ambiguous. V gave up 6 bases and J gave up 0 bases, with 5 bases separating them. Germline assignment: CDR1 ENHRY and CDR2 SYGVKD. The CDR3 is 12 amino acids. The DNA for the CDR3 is TGTGCCATCAGGGAACTGAACACTGAAGCTTTCTTT. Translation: CAIRELNTEAFF.

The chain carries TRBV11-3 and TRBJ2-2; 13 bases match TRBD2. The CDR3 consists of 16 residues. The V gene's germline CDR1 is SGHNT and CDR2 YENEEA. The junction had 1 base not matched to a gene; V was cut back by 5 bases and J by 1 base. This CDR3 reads CASSGLAGENTGELFF. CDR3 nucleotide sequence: TGTGCCAGCAGCGGACTAGCGGGGGAGAACACCGGGGAGCTGTTTTTT.

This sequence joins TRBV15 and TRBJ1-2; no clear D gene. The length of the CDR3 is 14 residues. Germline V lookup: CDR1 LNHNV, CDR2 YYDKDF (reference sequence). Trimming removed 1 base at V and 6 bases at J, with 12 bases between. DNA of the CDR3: TGTGCCACCAGCAGAGGCCGCACCATACATGGCTACACCTTC. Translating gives CATSRGRTIHGYTF.

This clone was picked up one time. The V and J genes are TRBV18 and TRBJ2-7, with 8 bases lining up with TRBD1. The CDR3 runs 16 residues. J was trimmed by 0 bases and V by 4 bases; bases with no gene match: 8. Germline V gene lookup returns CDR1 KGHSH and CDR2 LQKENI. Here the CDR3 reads CASSRDRYRTSYEQYF. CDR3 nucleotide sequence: TGTGCCAGCTCACGGGACAGGTACAGAACCTCCTACGAGCAGTACTTC.

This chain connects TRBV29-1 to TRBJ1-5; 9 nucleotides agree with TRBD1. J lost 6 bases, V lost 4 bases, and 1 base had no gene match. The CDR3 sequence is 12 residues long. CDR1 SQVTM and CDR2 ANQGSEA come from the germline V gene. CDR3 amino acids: CSVGQGVQPQHF. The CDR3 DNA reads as TGCAGCGTTGGACAGGGGGTTCAGCCCCAGCATTTT.

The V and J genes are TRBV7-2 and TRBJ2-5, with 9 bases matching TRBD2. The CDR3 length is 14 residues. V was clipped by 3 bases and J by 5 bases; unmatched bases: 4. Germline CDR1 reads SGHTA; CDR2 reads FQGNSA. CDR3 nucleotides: TGTGCCAGCAGCTTCGGCGGGGGGGCGGAGACCCAGTACTTC. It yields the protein CASSFGGGAETQYF.

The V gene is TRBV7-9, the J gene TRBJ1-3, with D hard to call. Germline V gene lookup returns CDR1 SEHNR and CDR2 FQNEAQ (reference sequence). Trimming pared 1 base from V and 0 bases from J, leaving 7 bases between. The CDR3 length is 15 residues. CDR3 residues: CASSLDRVSGNTIYF. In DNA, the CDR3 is TGTGCCAGCAGCTTAGACAGAGTCTCTGGAAACACCATATATTTT.

Here the CDR3 reads CASSLAGSNEKLFF. The CDR3 DNA reads as TGTGCCAGCAGTTTAGCAGGGTCTAATGAAAAACTGTTTTTT. The chain is built from TRBV28 and TRBJ1-4; tentatively, D is TRBD1 (5 bases). This CDR3 contains 14 residues. Germline V CDR1 and CDR2: MDHEN, SYDVKM. Deletions cut 2 bases from V and 3 bases from J, with 7 bases between.

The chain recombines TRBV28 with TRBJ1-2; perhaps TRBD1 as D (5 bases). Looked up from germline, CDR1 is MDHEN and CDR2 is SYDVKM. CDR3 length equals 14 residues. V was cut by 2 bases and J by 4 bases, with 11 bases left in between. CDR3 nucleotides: TGTGCCAGCAGTTTAATTACCGACAGCTATGGCTACACCTTC. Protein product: CASSLITDSYGYTF.

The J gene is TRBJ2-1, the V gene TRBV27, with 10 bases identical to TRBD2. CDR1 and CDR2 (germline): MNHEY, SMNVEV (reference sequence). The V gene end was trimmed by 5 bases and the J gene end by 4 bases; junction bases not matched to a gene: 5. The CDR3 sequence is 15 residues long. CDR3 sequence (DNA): TGTGCCAGCAGTCTACTAGCGGGGTTGTACAATGAGCAGTTCTTC. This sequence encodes CASSLLAGLYNEQFF.

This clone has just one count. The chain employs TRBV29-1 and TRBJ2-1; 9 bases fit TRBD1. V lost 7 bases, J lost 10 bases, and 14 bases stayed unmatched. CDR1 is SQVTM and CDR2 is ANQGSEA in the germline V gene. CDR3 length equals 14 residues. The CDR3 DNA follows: TGCAGCGGGGGGGGACAGGGCCAGATTTTAGAGCAGTTCTTC. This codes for CSGGGQGQILEQFF.

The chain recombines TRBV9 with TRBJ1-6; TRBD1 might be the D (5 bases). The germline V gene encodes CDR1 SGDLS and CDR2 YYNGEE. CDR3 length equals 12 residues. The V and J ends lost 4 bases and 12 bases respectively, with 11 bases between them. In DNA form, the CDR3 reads TGTGCCAGCAGCTCTTCCGGGGGACCCCTCCACTTT. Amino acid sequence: CASSSSGGPLHF.